This TCR beta chain was identified during a study of identical twins (dated by TCRdb to the mid-2010s). Looking at the study overall: To test whether fetal clonotypes persist, this study deep-sequenced TCR alpha and beta repertoires from monozygotic twins, from unrelated adults of various ages, and from cord blood. To rule out contamination, the twin experiments were replicated at different times with different library preparation protocols. Points the paper makes about the study in general: Conclusions relied on cross-sectional statistical analysis, since the same donors could not be followed over many years. The excess sharing between twins in beta out-of-frame sequences was weaker because fewer shared sequences reduced the signal-to-noise ratio. Compared with coincidental sharing between unrelated individuals, out-of-frame TCR alpha sequences shared between twins had an excess of sequences with low generation probability. Abundant cord blood beta clonotypes carried fewer insertions; young adult naive repertoires showed a weaker similar trend, while memory repertoires showed none. Zero-insertion analyses could be partly confounded by invariant T cells such as MAIT and iNKT, though diverse VJ usage argued against such confounding for most clonotypes. In monozygotic twins, recombination models systematically underestimated out-of-frame TCR alpha sharing, but the models matched the sharing seen between unrelated individuals.

The method was 5' RACE. TCRdb lists the instrument as Illumina HiSeq 2000. Template switching added a universal primer binding site, and the final cDNA carried a unique molecular identifier that allowed TCR cDNA molecules to be counted accurately. First-strand cDNA for TCR alpha and beta chains was synthesized from specific primers in the conserved constant-segment region. To control for contamination, every cDNA library was double barcoded, receiving both a SMART-Mk sample barcode and Illumina barcodes. TruSeq adapter sequences and Illumina sample barcodes were added in two successive PCR steps. The TCR alpha and beta cDNA libraries were sequenced on the Illumina HiSeq platform using custom primers. The original pipeline was this. MiGEC processed the raw reads to extract unique molecular identifiers, while MiXCR was used to determine the CDR3 positions. Recombination models were inferred per individual with the repgenHMM and IGoR tools using an EM algorithm. Shared clonotypes were analyzed with the tcR package in R, and sharing was normalized by the product of cloneset sizes. To study raw recombination free of thymic and clonal selection effects, out-of-frame nonproductive sequences were analyzed. The public sequencing data were trimmed at Q25 with fastp and processed into clonotypes with MiXCR by TCRdb, which kept only in-frame beta chains. Under each unique CDR3 protein, matching rows form one entry showing the most common genes and DNA. The V and J calls here are based on TCRdb, not the publication. This sample gives about 450,000 distinct CDR3 sequences in total; around a sixth of them show up just once. Around 12% of the sample lies in the top ten.

This clonotype has only a few counts. Its antigen has not been determined. Base qualities are missing; no much larger clone stands one base away. All donors were healthy Caucasians. The researchers also sequenced three unrelated adults who were not twins: a male aged 18 to 30, a male aged 50 to 60, and a female aged 50 to 60. Using Miltenyi CD45RO+ enrichment and human naive T-cell isolation kits, memory (CD45RO+) and naive T cells were isolated from PBMC. CDR1 and CDR2 were assigned from the germline V gene as MDHEN and SYDVKM. V trim: 10 bases; J trim: 9 bases; unmatched bases: 5. There are 13 amino acids in the CDR3, from cysteine to phenylalanine inclusive. Just CDR3 DNA is preserved here, 39 bases in frame from base 1.

The receptor's source is a man in his fifties or sixties in good health. Specimen: naive T cells sorted from blood. The cell subset or site label on this specimen signifies: cells isolated with a human naive T-cell isolation kit. Here the chain combines TRBV28 and TRBJ2-1; 14 bases in the middle match TRBD2. The CDR3 reads as follows: CATGLAGGPEQFF. The nucleotide sequence reads TGTGCCACAGGACTAGCGGGGGGTCCTGAGCAGTTCTTC.